The rows below give T cell receptor beta chains drawn from one sample of a study of blood T cells in healthy people across ages. Using its own MiXCR run on the 5' RACE reads, TCRdb lists one record per CDR3 protein. This sample has roughly 570,000 distinct CDR3 sequences, with 27% found just once. Material for sequencing was blood. These receptor sequences come from a woman aged 70-85 years in good health. CDR3s include the opening cysteine and the closing phenylalanine or tryptophan. The order of the fields is CDR3 length, clone size, D gene, V gene, J gene, CDR3 DNA, CDR3 protein. D genes are given only for firm matches. Clone sizes are given selectively: once, few, many, or a class where the clone is expanded.

15	few	-	TRBV7-9	TRBJ1-1	TGTGCCGGCAGCTTAGCCAGGTCCGGGAACACTGAAGCTTTCTTT	CAGSLARSGNTEAFF
16	-	TRBD1	TRBV5-1	TRBJ1-2	TGCGCCAGCAGCTTGGGGACAGGGGTTTCTAACTATGGCTACACCTTC	CASSLGTGVSNYGYTF
14	once	-	TRBV7-9	TRBJ2-2	TGTGCCAGCAGCTTAGCGGGCAGCACCGGGGAGCTGTTTTTT	CASSLAGSTGELFF
11	few	-	TRBV10-3	TRBJ1-2	TGTGCCATCAGTGAGTCGAAGGGCTACACCTTC	CAISESKGYTF
16	-	-	TRBV11-1	TRBJ2-1	TGCGCCAGCAGCTTCAGGGGCCCTCTCTCCTACAATGAGCAGTTCTTC	CASSFRGPLSYNEQFF
15	-	TRBD1	TRBV20-1	TRBJ1-4	TGCAGTGCTAGAGTGGGACAGGGACTCAATGAAAAACTGTTTTTT	CSARVGQGLNEKLFF
15	-	-	TRBV7-9	TRBJ1-2	TGTGCCAGCAGCTCACCCCAGGGTGAGAACTATGGCTACACCTTC	CASSSPQGENYGYTF
17	-	TRBD1	TRBV4-1	TRBJ1-1	TGCGCCAGCAGCCAAGGGACAGGGGGAGGTATGATCACTGAAGCTTTCTTT	CASSQGTGGGMITEAFF
12	-	-	TRBV29-1	TRBJ2-5	TGCAGCGCTGATGTCAGCCGAGGGGCCCAGTACTTC	CSADVSRGAQYF
13	-	-	TRBV29-1	TRBJ2-5	TGCAGCGTTGAACCGGCCCTGGGGGAGACCCAGTACTTC	CSVEPALGETQYF
17	few	-	TRBV15	TRBJ1-6	TGTGCCACCAGCAGCGACAGATACAGCTCCTATAATTCACCCCTCCACTTT	CATSSDRYSSYNSPLHF
15	few	-	TRBV4-1	TRBJ1-3	TGCGCCAGCAGTCCCGACAGGAACTCTGGAAACACCATATATTTT	CASSPDRNSGNTIYF
15	-	-	TRBV3-1	TRBJ1-6	TGTGCCAGCAGCCAAGAGTCGGACGTCACTTCACCCCTCCACTTT	CASSQESDVTSPLHF
15	many	-	TRBV3-1	TRBJ2-1	TGTGCCAGCAGCCAACCCTCCCAGGGATCCGATGAGCAGTTCTTC	CASSQPSQGSDEQFF
16	few	TRBD2	TRBV7-3	TRBJ2-1	TGTGCCAGCAGTTCGGGACTAGCGGGCCCCTTCCAGGAGCAGTTCTTC	CASSSGLAGPFQEQFF
15	few	TRBD1	TRBV5-5	TRBJ1-2	TGTGCCAGCAGCACCGAAGGGGGCGCCCTCGGTGGCTACACCTTC	CASSTEGGALGGYTF
14	few	-	TRBV9	TRBJ1-5	TGTGCCAGCAGCGTAGAGGGGCGCAATCAGCCCCAGCATTTT	CASSVEGRNQPQHF
15	-	TRBD2	TRBV2	TRBJ2-3	TGTGCCGGCAATGGACTAGCGCACCGCACAGATACGCAGTATTTT	CAGNGLAHRTDTQYF
15	-	-	TRBV7-2	TRBJ1-1	TGTGCCAGCAGCTTAGAATCGGGCTTGGACACTGAAGCTTTCTTT	CASSLESGLDTEAFF
13	few	-	TRBV29-1	TRBJ2-1	TGCAGCGTGACCGGGACCCTGGGGAATGAGCAGTTCTTC	CSVTGTLGNEQFF
13	-	-	TRBV20-1	TRBJ1-4	TGCAGTGCTAGGTGGGGCGATAATGAAAAACTGTTTTTT	CSARWGDNEKLFF
15	-	-	TRBV20-1	TRBJ1-4	TGCAGTGCTAGAGGCCTTCGGGGCCCCAATGGAAAACTGTTTTTT	CSARGLRGPNGKLFF
16	-	TRBD1	TRBV7-8	TRBJ2-7	TGTGCCAGCACCTTTGGGCCCCAGGGGGTCAATTACGAGCAGTACTTC	CASTFGPQGVNYEQYF
13	-	-	TRBV6-1	TRBJ1-5	TGTGCCTCAAACCCGCAGGGACAACAGCCCCAGCATTTT	CASNPQGQQPQHF
14	many	TRBD1	TRBV5-5	TRBJ2-5	TGTGCCAGTCGTACCGGGACAGCAGGAGAGACCCAGTACTTC	CASRTGTAGETQYF
15	many	TRBD2	TRBV20-1	TRBJ2-4	TGCAGTGCTACCGAATCACGGACTAGCAGAAACATTCAGTACTTC	CSATESRTSRNIQYF
16	-	TRBD2	TRBV20-1	TRBJ2-5	TGCAGTGCTATATCTTCAAGCGGGGGCCCCTCAGAGACCCAGTACTTC	CSAISSSGGPSETQYF
14	-	-	TRBV20-1	TRBJ2-3	TGCAGTGCTAGAGTCTCCCCCCGAGGAGATACGCAGTATTTT	CSARVSPRGDTQYF
9	-	-	TRBV6-1	TRBJ1-5	TGTGCCAGCGGTCAGCCCCAGCATTTT	CASGQPQHF
15	-	TRBD2	TRBV20-1	TRBJ2-5	TGCAGTGCTAGAGATCTCAGCGGGGGCCAAGAGACCCAGTACTTC	CSARDLSGGQETQYF
17	few	TRBD2	TRBV7-3	TRBJ2-1	TGTGCCAGCAGCTTAGTGGGGACTAGCGGCTCCTACAATGAGCAGTTCTTC	CASSLVGTSGSYNEQFF
16	-	TRBD1	TRBV5-1	TRBJ2-7	TGCGCCAGCAGCTTTAGTAATTTGGGACAGACCTACGAGCAGTACTTC	CASSFSNLGQTYEQYF
16	few	-	TRBV5-1	TRBJ2-5	TGCGCCAGCATCAGTGGCGGTGGGGGCGAGGGAGAGACCCAGTACTTC	CASISGGGGEGETQYF